This T cell receptor (beta chain) was retrieved from a study of blood T cell repertoires in COVID-19. Whole-study context: Italy, Spain and the United States were the sources of the convalescent and acute COVID-19 samples. Sources were T cells, B-cell-depleted T cells, or PBMCs; the material itself was cDNA or gDNA.

Germline CDR1 and CDR2: ENHRY and SYGVKD. There are 20 residues in the CDR3. The J segment lost 0 bases and the V segment lost 0 bases, leaving 12 bases of the junction unmatched. Original methodology: Cell counts per sample came from amplifying reference gene primers. Profiled with immunoSEQ multiplex PCR; TCRdb holds only in-frame clones, not every one. The V and J calls and clone size come from that table; D and trimming were worked out from the DNA. The sample holds more than 95,000 clones, around 90% seen once. The rearrangement links TRBV10-3 to TRBJ2-3; 10 bases line up with TRBD2. Sequences were obtained from peripheral blood. This receptor was taken from a woman in her sixties with acute or convalescent COVID-19. The CDR3 spells CAISESKPTSGAPSTDTQYF. The DNA for the CDR3 is TGTGCCATCAGTGAGTCGAAACCCACTAGCGGGGCCCCTAGCACAGATACGCAGTATTTT.